These 8 T cell receptor beta chains came from one sample sequenced in a study of T cell clonotyping in hematopoietic cell transplantation. Produced via immunoSEQ multiplex PCR; TCRdb's table is partial and in-frame only. The sample holds roughly 40,000 clones, 85% seen once. Time point denoted: recipient sample about 28 days before transplant, after cytoreduction. The sample in question was peripheral blood mononuclear cells, obtained before stem cell transplant. These receptors were obtained from a man aged 60 to 75 with acute myeloid leukemia. Some clones in this sample may be carry-over from other donors' samples.

The rearrangement links TRBV7-2 to TRBJ1-6; D is unclear. The CDR3 runs to 17 residues. V lost 3 bases and J lost 9, with 21 bases in between. CDR1 SGHTA and CDR2 FQGNSA come from the germline V gene. CDR3 sequence reads: CASSFFGHGYTASPLHF. In DNA form, the CDR3 reads TGTGCCAGCAGCTTCTTTGGCCACGGTTACACGGCTTCACCCCTCCACTTT.

The rearrangement uses TRBV5-1 and TRBJ1-3, with D unresolved. Between the trimmed V and J ends, which lost 0 bases and 1 base, there was a span of 5 bases. The CDR3 extends over 14 amino acids. Germline loops: CDR1 SGHRS, CDR2 YFSETQ. This CDR3 reads CASSLADSGNTIYF. The CDR3 DNA follows: TGCGCCAGCAGCTTGGCCGATTCTGGAAACACCATATATTTT.

The rearrangement uses TRBV7-2 and TRBJ2-5; 7 bases are a match to TRBD1. V lost 4 bases, J lost 5 bases, and 10 bases stayed unmatched. Germline loops: CDR1 SGHTA, CDR2 FQGNSA. The CDR3 totals 15 residues. The CDR3 loop is CASSSGRQGSETQYF. DNA for the CDR3: TGTGCCAGCAGCTCCGGTAGACAGGGATCCGAGACCCAGTACTTC.

This clone has just a few counts. The rearrangement links TRBV18 to TRBJ2-5, with D possibly TRBD1 on 6 matching bases. Trimming cost V 5 bases and J 4 bases, with 17 bases left between them. The CDR3 is 15 amino acids. The germline gives CDR1 KGHSH, CDR2 LQKENI. As DNA, the CDR3 is TGTGCCAGCTCATCAGGCAGGGGACGCGGAGAGACCCAGTACTTC. Its translation is CASSSGRGRGETQYF. The full variable domain, with the rest looked up from reference TRBV18 and TRBJ2-5, is NAGVMQNPRHLVRRRGQEARLRCSPMKGHSHVYWYRQLPEEGLKFMVYLQKENIIDESGMPKERFSAEFPKEGPSILRIQQVVRGDSAAYFCASSSGRGRGETQYFGPGTRLLVL.

The rearrangement joins TRBV5-4 to TRBJ1-2; 8 bases map to TRBD1. V lost 1 base, J lost 8 bases, and 4 bases stayed unmatched. This CDR3 comprises 13 residues. Germline-derived CDR1 and CDR2 are SGHNT and YYREEE (reference sequence). The CDR3 bases are TGTGCCAGCAGCTTGCAGGGGGCGGTCGGCTACACCTTC. Its protein is CASSLQGAVGYTF.

The V call is TRBV9, the J call TRBJ2-6, with D uncertain. The germline V gene encodes CDR1 SGDLS and CDR2 YYNGEE. The ends were cut back, 0 bases at V and 0 bases at J, with 7 bases in the middle. This CDR3 has 16 residues. CDR3 in DNA: TGTGCCAGCAGCGTAGGGGTCAGCTCTGGGGCCAACGTCCTGACTTTC. Translating it yields CASSVGVSSGANVLTF.

In this sample, this clone turned up a few times. The chain has TRBV7-8 and TRBJ1-2; 8 bases line up with TRBD1. Germline V CDR1 and CDR2: SGHVS, FQNEAQ. The CDR3 length is 16 residues. V was clipped by 3 bases and J by 5 bases; unmatched bases: 11. The DNA for the CDR3 is TGTGCCAGCAGCTTGGGGCCGAGAGGGACAGGTTATGGCTACACCTTC. As protein: CASSLGPRGTGYGYTF. Using reference TRBV7-8 and TRBJ1-2 for the parts outside the CDR3, the full variable domain is GAGVSQSPRYKVAKRGQDVALRCDPISGHVSLFWYQQALGQGPEFLTYFQNEAQLDKSGLPSDRFFAERPEGSVSTLKIQRTQQEDSAVYLCASSLGPRGTGYGYTFGSGTRLTVV.

This chain uses TRBV2 with TRBJ1-1; no reliable D call. Germline values: CDR1 SNHLY, CDR2 FYNNEI. The CDR3 totals 14 residues. With 2 bases removed from V and 7 bases from J, the gap between germline ends came to 14 bases. The CDR3 DNA sequence: TGTGCCAGCAGTGAAATAAGGGAAACCGTTGAAGCTTTCTTT. This codes for CASSEIRETVEAFF.